This T cell receptor (beta chain) is drawn from a study of T-cell reconstitution after alpha-beta-depleted transplantation in children (dated by TCRdb to about 2016). General notes on the study: T-cell immune reconstitution after TCRalphabeta/CD19-depleted allogeneic hematopoietic cell transplantation in children was quantitatively tracked in the study by means of TCR repertoire profiling.

Receptors were amplified or captured by PCR. Sequencing relied on an Illumina HiSeq 2500. Molecular barcoding was employed in the preparation of TCR libraries, with unique molecular identifiers being used to normalize TCRbeta repertoire quantification. TCRdb redid the processing of the public reads, applying fastp at Q25 and MiXCR, and retained in-frame beta chains. Every entry covers one CDR3 protein and lists the most common genes and DNA from its rows. The sample table records just over 350,000 distinct CDR3 sequences; about 14% of these occur just once. Of the sample, about 4.5% is held by the ten largest clones. CDR1 SGDLS and CDR2 YYNGEE are derived from the germline V gene. Measured from the cysteine to the phenylalanine, the CDR3 is 15 residues long. This entry keeps only the CDR3 DNA: 45 bases, framed from base 1. V loses 3 bases at its end and J loses 9 bases; junction bases beyond the gene matches: 10.

A few counts support this clonotype. Its antigen remains undetermined. Per-base quality was not reported, and no clone a single base away is much larger than it. The sequence links TRBV9 to TRBJ2-1; 9 bases in the junction line up with TRBD1. This TCR derives from a human donor who donated a stem cell graft to a child with Fanconi anemia. The specimen comprised PBMCs, sampled from the stem cell graft. The DNA reads as follows: TGTGCCAGCAGCGGGGGACAGGGAATTAGTAGTGAGCAGTTCTTC. Its product reads: CASSGGQGISSEQFF.